A selection of T cell receptor beta chains follows, all from one sample in a study of blood T cells in healthy people across ages. In TCRdb, the 5' RACE reads were re-called with MiXCR into one record per CDR3 protein. Here the sample spans hundreds of thousands of distinct CDR3 sequences, 20% to 25% being singletons. Sequenced input: blood. The receptors here all came from a man in his 70s in good health. Both conserved end residues are part of each CDR3. Fields, in order: V gene, J gene, D gene, clone size, CDR3 protein, CDR3 DNA. A D gene is named only where the DNA matches it firmly. Some rows have no size entry. The others give once, few or many, or a class for an expanded clone.

v_gene: TRBV7-2; j_gene: TRBJ1-6; d_gene: TRBD1; abundance: few; CDR3aa: CASTHGTGASPLHF; CDR3nt: TGTGCCAGCACCCATGGGACAGGGGCTTCACCCCTCCACTTT
v_gene: TRBV14; j_gene: TRBJ2-5; d_gene: .; abundance: .; CDR3aa: CASSQPGTDPQETQYF; CDR3nt: TGTGCCAGCAGCCAACCTGGGACGGATCCTCAAGAGACCCAGTACTTC
v_gene: TRBV7-6; j_gene: TRBJ2-3; d_gene: TRBD2; abundance: .; CDR3aa: CASSPETSGTQYF; CDR3nt: TGTGCCAGCAGCCCCGAAACTAGCGGCACGCAGTATTTT
v_gene: TRBV30; j_gene: TRBJ1-1; d_gene: .; abundance: .; CDR3aa: CAWSNREFGMNIEAFF; CDR3nt: TGTGCCTGGAGTAATAGGGAATTCGGGATGAACATTGAAGCTTTCTTT
v_gene: TRBV20-1; j_gene: TRBJ2-5; d_gene: .; abundance: .; CDR3aa: CSAGTPGVATQYF; CDR3nt: TGCAGTGCCGGGACTCCCGGAGTAGCGACCCAGTACTTC
v_gene: TRBV6-5; j_gene: TRBJ2-1; d_gene: TRBD2; abundance: once; CDR3aa: CASRPGTSRDNEQFF; CDR3nt: TGTGCCAGCAGACCCGGGACTAGCCGAGACAATGAGCAGTTCTTC
v_gene: TRBV10-3; j_gene: TRBJ2-1; d_gene: TRBD2; abundance: .; CDR3aa: CAISDGGRANNEQFF; CDR3nt: TGTGCCATCAGTGACGGGGGGAGGGCCAACAATGAGCAGTTCTTC
v_gene: TRBV6-6; j_gene: TRBJ1-5; d_gene: .; abundance: few; CDR3aa: CASSYLNGLSNQPQHF; CDR3nt: TGTGCCAGCAGTTACCTGAATGGCCTTAGCAATCAGCCCCAGCATTTT
v_gene: TRBV28; j_gene: TRBJ2-7; d_gene: .; abundance: .; CDR3aa: CASSSPSTVREQYF; CDR3nt: TGTGCCAGCAGTTCTCCCTCCACAGTCCGCGAGCAGTACTTC
v_gene: TRBV20-1; j_gene: TRBJ2-7; d_gene: TRBD2; abundance: few; CDR3aa: CSASGFSGRQTYEQYF; CDR3nt: TGCAGTGCTAGTGGGTTTAGCGGGAGGCAGACCTACGAGCAGTACTTC
v_gene: TRBV9; j_gene: TRBJ1-2; d_gene: .; abundance: .; CDR3aa: CASSVEVTVSYDYTF; CDR3nt: TGTGCCAGCAGCGTAGAGGTGACAGTATCCTATGACTACACCTTC
v_gene: TRBV13; j_gene: TRBJ2-3; d_gene: TRBD2; abundance: .; CDR3aa: CASSLRTSANTDTQYF; CDR3nt: TGTGCCAGCAGCTTAAGGACTAGCGCCAACACAGATACGCAGTATTTT
v_gene: TRBV20-1; j_gene: TRBJ2-1; d_gene: TRBD2; abundance: .; CDR3aa: CSARAILAGGNEQFF; CDR3nt: TGCAGTGCTAGAGCAATACTAGCGGGAGGCAATGAGCAGTTCTTC
v_gene: TRBV6-5; j_gene: TRBJ2-2; d_gene: TRBD1; abundance: many; CDR3aa: CASSYTGGNTGELFF; CDR3nt: TGTGCCAGCAGTTATACAGGGGGTAACACCGGGGAGCTGTTTTTT
v_gene: TRBV29-1; j_gene: TRBJ2-7; d_gene: TRBD1; abundance: few; CDR3aa: CSVEGGQASYEQYF; CDR3nt: TGCAGCGTTGAAGGAGGACAGGCGTCCTACGAGCAGTACTTC
v_gene: TRBV3-1; j_gene: TRBJ2-7; d_gene: TRBD1; abundance: few; CDR3aa: CASSDRGIYEQYF; CDR3nt: TGTGCCAGCAGCGACAGGGGGATCTACGAGCAGTACTTC
v_gene: TRBV20-1; j_gene: TRBJ2-3; d_gene: TRBD2; abundance: .; CDR3aa: CSASLPLSGRAHTQYF; CDR3nt: TGCAGTGCTAGTCTTCCCCTTAGCGGGAGGGCCCATACGCAGTATTTT
v_gene: TRBV4-2; j_gene: TRBJ2-7; d_gene: TRBD1; abundance: few; CDR3aa: CASRKGQGVYEQYF; CDR3nt: TGTGCCAGCAGGAAGGGACAGGGGGTCTACGAGCAGTACTTC
v_gene: TRBV7-9; j_gene: TRBJ2-1; d_gene: .; abundance: few; CDR3aa: CASSRPNDNEQFF; CDR3nt: TGTGCCAGCAGCCGACCTAACGACAATGAGCAGTTCTTC
v_gene: TRBV27; j_gene: TRBJ1-4; d_gene: .; abundance: .; CDR3aa: CASSWALGEKLFF; CDR3nt: TGTGCCAGCAGTTGGGCCCTGGGTGAAAAACTGTTTTTT
v_gene: TRBV7-9; j_gene: TRBJ2-5; d_gene: .; abundance: .; CDR3aa: CASSLGIRKFF; CDR3nt: TGTGCCAGCAGCTTAGGGATTAGGAAGTTCTTC
v_gene: TRBV12-3/TRBV12-4; j_gene: TRBJ1-4; d_gene: TRBD1; abundance: .; CDR3aa: CASSRRTGGSTNEKLFF; CDR3nt: TGTGCCAGCAGTCGCCGGACAGGGGGTTCCACTAATGAAAAACTGTTTTTT
v_gene: TRBV20-1; j_gene: TRBJ2-1; d_gene: .; abundance: few; CDR3aa: CSARLVGQFF; CDR3nt: TGCAGTGCTAGACTAGTCGGGCAGTTCTTC
v_gene: TRBV27; j_gene: TRBJ1-2; d_gene: TRBD1; abundance: few; CDR3aa: CASSFMPNQGARGYTF; CDR3nt: TGTGCCAGCAGTTTCATGCCGAATCAGGGGGCGAGGGGCTACACCTTC
v_gene: TRBV21-1; j_gene: TRBJ2-5; d_gene: .; abundance: few; CDR3aa: CASSKLVGTSGIGETQYF; CDR3nt: TGTGCCAGCAGCAAACTGGTGGGGACTAGCGGGATCGGCGAGACCCAGTACTTC
v_gene: TRBV10-3; j_gene: TRBJ2-5; d_gene: .; abundance: .; CDR3aa: CAISGGRETQYF; CDR3nt: TGTGCCATCAGTGGGGGAAGAGAGACCCAGTACTTC
v_gene: TRBV6-5; j_gene: TRBJ2-4; d_gene: TRBD2; abundance: .; CDR3aa: CASSYSREGAKNIQYF; CDR3nt: TGTGCCAGCAGTTACTCGCGGGAGGGAGCCAAAAACATTCAGTACTTC
v_gene: TRBV5-1; j_gene: TRBJ1-4; d_gene: .; abundance: .; CDR3aa: CASSVGPQEKLFF; CDR3nt: TGCGCCAGCAGCGTTGGCCCTCAAGAAAAACTGTTTTTT
v_gene: TRBV29-1; j_gene: TRBJ2-1; d_gene: TRBD2; abundance: few; CDR3aa: CSVEGSTSAIYNEQFF; CDR3nt: TGCAGCGTTGAAGGAAGCACTAGCGCAATCTACAATGAGCAGTTCTTC
v_gene: TRBV14; j_gene: TRBJ2-3; d_gene: TRBD2; abundance: .; CDR3aa: CASSPASGRVSQYF; CDR3nt: TGTGCCAGCAGCCCGGCTAGCGGGAGAGTTTCGCAGTATTTT
v_gene: TRBV10-3; j_gene: TRBJ2-3; d_gene: TRBD2; abundance: .; CDR3aa: CAISGPSGTSTDTQYF; CDR3nt: TGTGCCATCAGTGGGCCTAGCGGTACTAGCACAGATACGCAGTATTTT
v_gene: TRBV5-1; j_gene: TRBJ2-7; d_gene: .; abundance: few; CDR3aa: CASSLTEKPYEQYF; CDR3nt: TGCGCCAGCAGCTTGACAGAAAAACCCTACGAGCAGTACTTC
v_gene: TRBV2; j_gene: TRBJ1-4; d_gene: TRBD1; abundance: few; CDR3aa: CASSLTGGSPELFF; CDR3nt: TGTGCCAGCAGTTTGACAGGGGGGTCCCCGGAACTGTTTTTT
v_gene: TRBV4-1; j_gene: TRBJ1-4; d_gene: .; abundance: few; CDR3aa: CASSQPGVSSEKLFF; CDR3nt: TGCGCCAGCAGCCAACCAGGGGTTAGTAGTGAAAAACTGTTTTTT
v_gene: TRBV13; j_gene: TRBJ2-1; d_gene: TRBD2; abundance: few; CDR3aa: CASSLESGLAPEGYNEQFF; CDR3nt: TGTGCCAGCAGCTTAGAATCTGGACTAGCCCCCGAGGGGTACAATGAGCAGTTCTTC
v_gene: TRBV29-1; j_gene: TRBJ2-1; d_gene: TRBD2; abundance: .; CDR3aa: CSVDRTSGPYNEQFF; CDR3nt: TGCAGCGTGGACCGGACTAGCGGTCCGTACAATGAGCAGTTCTTC
v_gene: TRBV5-4; j_gene: TRBJ2-5; d_gene: .; abundance: many; CDR3aa: CASSLAREETQYF; CDR3nt: TGCGCCAGCAGCTTGGCAAGGGAAGAGACCCAGTACTTC
v_gene: TRBV20-1; j_gene: TRBJ1-6; d_gene: TRBD1; abundance: .; CDR3aa: CSASTGEANSPLHF; CDR3nt: TGCAGTGCTAGCACAGGGGAGGCCAATTCACCCCTCCACTTT
v_gene: TRBV12-3/TRBV12-4; j_gene: TRBJ2-7; d_gene: TRBD1; abundance: many; CDR3aa: CASRGGTGLWQYF; CDR3nt: TGTGCCAGCCGGGGAGGGACAGGGTTATGGCAGTACTTC
v_gene: TRBV3-1; j_gene: TRBJ1-1; d_gene: .; abundance: many; CDR3aa: CASSRQAETEAFF; CDR3nt: TGTGCCAGCAGCCGCCAGGCTGAAACTGAAGCTTTCTTT
v_gene: TRBV7-2; j_gene: TRBJ2-2; d_gene: TRBD2; abundance: .; CDR3aa: CASSYLAGGVLFF; CDR3nt: TGTGCCAGCAGCTATCTAGCGGGAGGGGTGCTGTTTTTT
v_gene: TRBV12-3/TRBV12-4; j_gene: TRBJ1-5; d_gene: .; abundance: few; CDR3aa: CASSSQINQPQHF; CDR3nt: TGTGCCAGCAGTTCCCAGATCAATCAGCCCCAGCATTTT
v_gene: TRBV3-1; j_gene: TRBJ2-1; d_gene: .; abundance: .; CDR3aa: CASSQDVEGNEQFF; CDR3nt: TGTGCCAGCAGCCAAGATGTCGAAGGCAATGAGCAGTTCTTC
v_gene: TRBV2; j_gene: TRBJ2-1; d_gene: .; abundance: .; CDR3aa: CASSEAILAGNEQFF; CDR3nt: TGTGCCAGCAGTGAAGCGATCCTGGCAGGCAATGAGCAGTTCTTC
v_gene: TRBV2; j_gene: TRBJ1-6; d_gene: .; abundance: few; CDR3aa: CASSEAGGNSPLHF; CDR3nt: TGTGCCAGCAGTGAAGCGGGGGGCAATTCACCCCTCCACTTT
v_gene: TRBV9; j_gene: TRBJ2-2; d_gene: TRBD2; abundance: few; CDR3aa: CASSVASLAVNTGELFF; CDR3nt: TGTGCCAGCAGCGTAGCTAGTCTAGCGGTGAACACCGGGGAGCTGTTTTTT
v_gene: TRBV12-3/TRBV12-4; j_gene: TRBJ2-2; d_gene: .; abundance: few; CDR3aa: CASSSSRTITGELFF; CDR3nt: TGTGCCAGCAGTTCATCGCGGACTATCACCGGGGAGCTGTTTTTT
v_gene: TRBV20-1; j_gene: TRBJ1-4; d_gene: TRBD1; abundance: .; CDR3aa: CSASQGVDVNEKLFF; CDR3nt: TGCAGTGCTAGTCAGGGGGTGGATGTAAATGAAAAACTGTTTTTT
v_gene: TRBV6-6; j_gene: TRBJ2-7; d_gene: .; abundance: .; CDR3aa: CASSHQPGPTYEQYF; CDR3nt: TGTGCCAGCAGTCACCAACCCGGGCCTACCTACGAGCAGTACTTC
v_gene: TRBV5-6; j_gene: TRBJ2-4; d_gene: TRBD1; abundance: few; CDR3aa: CASSPTGDQNIQYF; CDR3nt: TGTGCCAGCAGCCCAACAGGGGACCAAAACATTCAGTACTTC
v_gene: TRBV4-3; j_gene: TRBJ2-1; d_gene: .; abundance: .; CDR3aa: CASSQDTDEQFF; CDR3nt: TGCGCCAGCAGCCAAGACACGGATGAGCAGTTCTTC
v_gene: TRBV29-1; j_gene: TRBJ1-1; d_gene: .; abundance: .; CDR3aa: CSGQGNTEAFF; CDR3nt: TGCAGCGGGCAGGGGAACACTGAAGCTTTCTTT
v_gene: TRBV7-9; j_gene: TRBJ2-3; d_gene: TRBD2; abundance: .; CDR3aa: CASSLADGRAGDTQYF; CDR3nt: TGTGCCAGCAGCTTAGCGGACGGGAGGGCCGGAGATACGCAGTATTTT